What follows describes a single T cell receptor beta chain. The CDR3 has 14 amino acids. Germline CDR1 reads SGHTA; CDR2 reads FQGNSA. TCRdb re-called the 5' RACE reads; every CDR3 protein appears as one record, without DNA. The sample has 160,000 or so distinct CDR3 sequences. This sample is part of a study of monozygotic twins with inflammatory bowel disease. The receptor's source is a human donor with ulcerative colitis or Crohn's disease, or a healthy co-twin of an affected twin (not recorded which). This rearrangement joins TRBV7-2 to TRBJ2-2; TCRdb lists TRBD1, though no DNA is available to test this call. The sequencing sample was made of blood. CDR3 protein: CASSLPPPSGELFF. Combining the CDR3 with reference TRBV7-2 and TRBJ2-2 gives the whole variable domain GAGVSQSPSNKVTEKGKDVELRCDPISGHTALYWYRQSLGQGLEFLIYFQGNSAPDKSGLPSDRFSAERTGGSVSTLTIQRTQQEDSAVYLCASSLPPPSGELFFGEGSRLTVL.